The 22 T cell receptor beta chains listed next were all sequenced from one sample in a study of shared clonotypes between healthy human individuals. Assay: immunoSEQ multiplex PCR; the TCRdb copy retains only in-frame clones and omits some. The profile shows under 1 million clones, 80% to 95% of them singletons. Naivety among CD8 cells was defined by CD45RO negativity and positive CCR7 selection, thereby excluding terminally differentiated effector memory CD45RA+ cells. The sequenced sample was naive CD8+ T cells sorted from blood. The receptors come from a man aged 30-40 years in good health.

The chain uses TRBV6-6 and TRBJ1-2; no clear D gene. Trimming stripped 7 bases from V and 6 bases from J, with 12 bases between. CDR1 MNHNY and CDR2 SVGAGI come from the germline V gene (reference sequence). CDR3 length equals 12 residues. The chain's CDR3 is CASIAVPDGYTF. CDR3 DNA sequence: TGTGCCAGCATCGCGGTCCCGGATGGCTACACCTTC.

As concerns this clone: The same CDR3 arises from other DNA sequences in this sample as well. This chain connects TRBV6-5 to TRBJ2-1; D is ambiguous. Trimming shortened V by 2 bases and J by 4 bases, and 6 bases separated the two germline ends. Germline V lookup: CDR1 MNHEY, CDR2 SVGAGI. The CDR3 has 13 residues. The CDR3 sequence: CASSYSGYNEQFF. Here the CDR3 DNA reads TGTGCCAGCAGTTACAGTGGGTACAATGAGCAGTTCTTC.

The chain employs TRBV5-4 and TRBJ2-5, with 7 bases identical to TRBD2. V lost 5 bases, J lost 3 bases, and 4 bases stayed unmatched. CDR3 size: 13 residues. From germline, CDR1 is SGHNT and CDR2 YYREEE (reference sequence). The CDR3 region is CASSFAGEETQYF. CDR3 bases: TGTGCCAGCAGTTTTGCGGGAGAAGAGACCCAGTACTTC.

The chain joins TRBV11-2 to TRBJ2-2, with D tentatively TRBD1 or TRBD2 (5 bases each). Germline CDR1 is SGHAT and CDR2 is FQNNGV. This CDR3 spans 14 amino acids. Trimming stripped 1 base from V and 8 bases from J, with 11 bases between. CDR3 DNA: TGTGCCAGCAGCTTAGGAGGGGTTAGGGGGGAGCTGTTTTTT. Translated: CASSLGGVRGELFF.

The chain uses TRBV10-3 and TRBJ2-7, with a weak D call TRBD2 (7 bases). The V and J ends lost 10 bases and 0 bases respectively, with 28 bases between them. Per germline, CDR1 ENHRY and CDR2 SYGVKD. This CDR3 spans 18 amino acids. The CDR3 loop is CATMGDTSLAGRSYEQYF. The CDR3 DNA reads TGTGCCACCATGGGGGACACCTCGTTAGCGGGCCGCTCCTACGAGCAGTACTTC.

The table lists this clone with a few counts. The chain recombines TRBV18 with TRBJ1-2; 7 nucleotides align to TRBD1. Germline V gives CDR1 KGHSH, CDR2 LQKENI. There are 15 residues in the CDR3. Losses at the gene ends were 3 bases for V and 8 bases for J; bases not matched to a gene: 12. This CDR3 is CASSPLDRTVRGYTF. CDR3 sequence (DNA): TGTGCCAGCTCACCTCTGGACAGGACCGTCCGGGGCTACACCTTC.

The CDR3 is CASSLRPSGKYEQYF. The CDR3 DNA reads as TGTGCCAGCAGCTTGCGCCCTAGCGGAAAATACGAGCAGTACTTC. The gene calls are TRBV5-4 and TRBJ2-7, with 7 positions matching TRBD2. The CDR3 extends over 15 amino acids. CDR1 and CDR2 (germline): SGHNT, YYREEE (reference sequence). V shed 1 base and J 4 bases; nucleotides not matched to a gene: 8.

The V and J genes are TRBV28 and TRBJ2-7; D unresolved. Germline CDR1 is MDHEN and CDR2 is SYDVKM. This CDR3 contains 14 residues. Trimming took off 1 base at V and 0 bases at J, with 7 bases between the two ends. Here the CDR3 DNA reads TGTGCCAGCAGTTTATCGGACCCCTCCTACGAGCAGTACTTC. This sequence encodes CASSLSDPSYEQYF.

J is TRBJ1-2 and V is TRBV6-5; D is uncertain. Trimming pared 0 bases from V and 7 bases from J, leaving 9 bases between. The CDR3 contains 13 residues. Germline V gene sequence: CDR1 MNHEY, CDR2 SVGAGI. CDR3 sequence: CASSYSDGSGYTF. CDR3 nucleotides: TGTGCCAGCAGTTACTCAGACGGGAGTGGCTACACCTTC.

The V gene is TRBV5-5, the J gene TRBJ2-7; 9 bases align to TRBD1. J gave up 4 bases and V 4 bases, and 6 bases lay outside the gene matches. The germline CDR1 and CDR2 sequences are SGHKS and YYEKEE (reference sequence). The CDR3 spans 14 residues. This CDR3 is CASSKDRGMYEQYF. Written as DNA, the CDR3 is TGTGCCAGCAGCAAGGACAGGGGTATGTACGAGCAGTACTTC.

The chain employs TRBV2 and TRBJ2-7; D gene uncertain. The ends were cut back, 3 bases at V and 2 bases at J, with 8 bases in the middle. Germline CDR1 reads SNHLY; CDR2 reads FYNNEI. This CDR3 comprises 13 residues. Written as DNA, the CDR3 is TGTGCCAGCAGTGACAGTTCGCCCTACGAGCAGTACTTC. It yields the protein CASSDSSPYEQYF.

This chain links TRBV11-2 with TRBJ2-7; 7 bases line up with TRBD1. CDR1 is SGHAT and CDR2 is FQNNGV in the germline V gene. The CDR3 is 15 amino acids. Trimming cost V 1 base and J 2 bases; bases outside gene matches: 5. The CDR3 sequence: CASSLGTGLTYEQYF. In DNA form, the CDR3 reads TGTGCCAGCAGCTTAGGGACAGGATTAACCTACGAGCAGTACTTC.

This chain links TRBV5-5 with TRBJ2-5, with 9 bases lining up with TRBD2. CDR1 and CDR2 (germline): SGHKS, YYEKEE (reference sequence). Trimming removed 1 base from V and 2 bases from J; junction bases left unmatched: 3. This CDR3 is built from 15 residues. CDR3 amino acids: CASSLYLAGQETQYF. In DNA, the CDR3 is TGTGCCAGCAGCTTGTACCTAGCGGGGCAAGAGACCCAGTACTTC.

The chain couples TRBV2 to TRBJ2-1, with 10 bases identical to TRBD2. From germline, CDR1 is SNHLY and CDR2 FYNNEI. The CDR3 has 14 amino acids. The trim removed 10 bases at V and 3 bases at J, leaving 6 bases unmatched. As DNA, the CDR3 is TGTGCCACCTCTAGCGGGAGTAGCTACAATGAGCAGTTCTTC. It specifies CATSSGSSYNEQFF.

This clone was counted a single time. Given a much more abundant clone one base away, this may be a read error. CDR3 sequence: CASSPNTGELFF. DNA of the CDR3: TGTGCCAGCAGCCCGAACACCGGGGAGCTGTTTTTT. The chain joins TRBV5-4 to TRBJ2-2, with D unresolved. V was clipped by 4 bases and J by 0 bases, with 1 base between them. This CDR3 is built from 12 residues. The germline V gene encodes CDR1 SGHNT and CDR2 YYREEE (reference sequence).

The V and J genes are TRBV19 and TRBJ2-7, with D perhaps TRBD2 (7 bases). Germline CDR1 is LNHDA and CDR2 is SQIVND (reference sequence). V lost 6 bases to trimming and J lost 3 bases, with 15 bases between them. The CDR3 length is 14 residues. CDR3 nucleotides: TGTGCCAGTAGAGCTAGCGGAGGGGGCTACGAGCAGTACTTC. This sequence encodes CASRASGGGYEQYF. The full variable domain, completed using reference TRBV19 and TRBJ2-7, is DGGITQSPKYLFRKEGQNVTLSCEQNLNHDAMYWYRQDPGQGLRLIYYSQIVNDFQKGDIAEGYSVSREKKESFPLTVTSAQKNPTAFYLCASRASGGGYEQYFGPGTRLTVT.

This clone appeared once. The chain employs TRBV4-2 and TRBJ2-1, with 7 bases identical to TRBD1. CDR3 length equals 13 residues. The germline CDR1 and CDR2 sequences are LGHNA and YNFKEQ. Trimming took 4 bases from V and 8 from J; bases not matched to a gene: 5. The DNA of the CDR3 is TGTGCCAGCAGCCGAACAGGGGTCGATGAGCAGTTCTTC. Residues: CASSRTGVDEQFF.

The chain joins TRBV28 to TRBJ2-1, with a weak D call TRBD2 (5 bases). The CDR3 consists of 12 residues. V was pared by 5 bases and J by 7 bases, with 9 bases between. Per germline, CDR1 MDHEN and CDR2 SYDVKM. CDR3 region: CASSERTNEQFF. CDR3 DNA: TGTGCCAGCAGTGAACGGACTAATGAGCAGTTCTTC. Supplemented by reference TRBV28 and TRBJ2-1, the full variable domain reads DVKVTQSSRYLVKRTGEKVFLECVQDMDHENMFWYRQDPGLGLRLIYFSYDVKMKEKGDIPEGYSVSREKKERFSLILESASTNQTSMYLCASSERTNEQFFGPGTRLTVL.

V and J are TRBV27 and TRBJ1-2; 10 nucleotides agree with TRBD1. CDR1 is MNHEY, CDR2 SMNVEV, per germline (reference sequence). V shed 0 bases and J 8 bases; nucleotides not matched to a gene: 6. CDR3 length: 15 amino acids. The CDR3 region has the DNA TGTGCCAGCAGTTTATCCCGACAGGGGGCTGGCGGCTACACCTTC. Its translation: CASSLSRQGAGGYTF.

V gene TRBV10-2 combines with J gene TRBJ2-1, with D tentatively TRBD2 (6 bases). Trimming took off 0 bases at V and 4 bases at J, with 13 bases between the two ends. This CDR3 comprises 16 residues. Germline values: CDR1 WSHSY, CDR2 SAAADI. CDR3: CASSESGGALYNEQFF. The CDR3 DNA is TGCGCCAGCAGTGAGTCGGGGGGAGCCCTATACAATGAGCAGTTCTTC.

The sample holds one count of this clone. V usage is TRBV28 and J usage is TRBJ1-5, with unresolved D. Trimming pared 2 bases from V and 9 bases from J, leaving 14 bases between. The CDR3 totals 14 residues. Germline V gene sequence: CDR1 MDHEN, CDR2 SYDVKM. The CDR3 bases are TGTGCCAGCAGTTTACCGAGGGAAAGTCGGCCCCAGCATTTT. Its translation is CASSLPRESRPQHF.

The V and J genes are TRBV15 and TRBJ2-7; D gene unclear. CDR3 length: 15 residues. Trimming pared 0 bases from V and 2 bases from J, leaving 11 bases between. Germline V gene data show CDR1 as LNHNV and CDR2 as YYDKDF (reference sequence). CDR3 residues: CATSRDPSYPYEQYF. CDR3 nucleotide sequence: TGTGCCACCAGCAGAGATCCGAGCTACCCCTACGAGCAGTACTTC. Filled out from reference TRBV15 and TRBJ2-7, the complete variable domain reads DAMVIQNPRYQVTQFGKPVTLSCSQTLNHNVMYWYQQKSSQAPKLLFHYYDKDFNNEADTPDNFQSRRPNTSFCFLDIRSPGLGDTAMYLCATSRDPSYPYEQYFGPGTRLTVT.